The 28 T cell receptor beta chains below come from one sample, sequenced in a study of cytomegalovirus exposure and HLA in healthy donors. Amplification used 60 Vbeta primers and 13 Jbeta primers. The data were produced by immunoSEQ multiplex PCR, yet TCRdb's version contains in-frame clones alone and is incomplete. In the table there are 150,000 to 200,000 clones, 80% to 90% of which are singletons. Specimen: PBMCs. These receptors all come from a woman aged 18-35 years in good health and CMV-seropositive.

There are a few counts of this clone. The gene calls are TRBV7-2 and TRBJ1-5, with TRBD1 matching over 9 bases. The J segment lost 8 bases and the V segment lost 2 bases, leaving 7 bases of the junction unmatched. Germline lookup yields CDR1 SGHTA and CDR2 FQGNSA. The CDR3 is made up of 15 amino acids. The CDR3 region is CASSLYTGGTEPQHF. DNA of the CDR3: TGTGCCAGCAGCTTATATACAGGGGGCACTGAGCCCCAGCATTTT.

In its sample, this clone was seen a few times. CDR3 amino acids: CASSTQTGYYGYTF. The CDR3 DNA follows: TGTGCCAGCAGCACCCAAACTGGTTATTATGGCTACACCTTC. This chain joins TRBV28 and TRBJ1-2; D gene ambiguous. Deletions cut 6 bases from V and 5 bases from J, with 16 bases between. Germline assignment: CDR1 MDHEN and CDR2 SYDVKM. This CDR3 spans 14 amino acids.

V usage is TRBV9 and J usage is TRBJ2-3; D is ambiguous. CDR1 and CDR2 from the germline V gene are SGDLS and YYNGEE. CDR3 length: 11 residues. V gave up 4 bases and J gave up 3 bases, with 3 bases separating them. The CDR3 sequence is CASSSTDTQYF. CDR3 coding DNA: TGTGCCAGCAGCTCGACAGATACGCAGTATTTT.

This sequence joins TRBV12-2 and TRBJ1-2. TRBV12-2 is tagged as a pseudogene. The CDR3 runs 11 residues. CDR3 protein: CAGGLDYGYTF. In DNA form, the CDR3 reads TGTGCAGGGGGACTAGACTATGGCTACACCTTC.

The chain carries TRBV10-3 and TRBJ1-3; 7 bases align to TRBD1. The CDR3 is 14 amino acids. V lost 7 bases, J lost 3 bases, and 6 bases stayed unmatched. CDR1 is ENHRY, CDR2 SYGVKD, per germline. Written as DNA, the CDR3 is TGTGCCATCACCGACAGGGTGGATGGAAACACCATATATTTT. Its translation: CAITDRVDGNTIYF.

The DNA of the CDR3 is TGTGCCAGCAGCGTAGATCGTCACGGTGGAAACACCATATATTTT. It translates to CASSVDRHGGNTIYF. The chain employs TRBV9 and TRBJ1-3; D unresolved. Trimming pared 0 bases from V and 3 bases from J, leaving 10 bases between. Germline values: CDR1 SGDLS, CDR2 YYNGEE. The CDR3 has 15 residues.

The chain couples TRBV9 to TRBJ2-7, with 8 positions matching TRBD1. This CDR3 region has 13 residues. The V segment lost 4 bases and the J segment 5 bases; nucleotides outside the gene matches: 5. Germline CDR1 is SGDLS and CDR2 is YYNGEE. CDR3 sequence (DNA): TGTGCCAGCAGCTCCCGGGACAGGCACGAGCAGTACTTC. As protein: CASSSRDRHEQYF. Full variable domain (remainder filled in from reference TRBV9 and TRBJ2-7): DSGVTQTPKHLITATGQRVTLRCSPRSGDLSVYWYQQSLDQGLQFLIQYYNGEERAKGNILERFSAQQFPDLHSELNLSSLELGDSALYFCASSSRDRHEQYFGPGTRLTVT.

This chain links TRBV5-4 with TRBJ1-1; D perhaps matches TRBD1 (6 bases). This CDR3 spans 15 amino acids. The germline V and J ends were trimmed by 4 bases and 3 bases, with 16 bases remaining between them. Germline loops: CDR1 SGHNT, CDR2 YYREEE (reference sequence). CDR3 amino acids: CASSGAGAMDTEAFF. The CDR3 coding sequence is TGTGCCAGCAGCGGGGCGGGGGCTATGGACACTGAAGCTTTCTTT.

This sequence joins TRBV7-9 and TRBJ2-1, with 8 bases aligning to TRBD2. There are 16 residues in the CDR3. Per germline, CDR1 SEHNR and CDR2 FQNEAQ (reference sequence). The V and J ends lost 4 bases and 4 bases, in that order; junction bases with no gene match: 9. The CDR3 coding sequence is TGTGCCAGCAGCTCACCGGGACTAGTCGGATACAATGAGCAGTTCTTC. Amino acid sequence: CASSSPGLVGYNEQFF.

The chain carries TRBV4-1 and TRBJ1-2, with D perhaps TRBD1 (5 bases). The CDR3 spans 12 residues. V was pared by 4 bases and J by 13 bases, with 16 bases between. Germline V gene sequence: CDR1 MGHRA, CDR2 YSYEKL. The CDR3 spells CASSPLGLRCTF. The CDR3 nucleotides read TGCGCCAGCAGCCCCCTGGGACTAAGGTGCACCTTC.

The CDR3 DNA is TGTGCCACCCGCCAGCGAGCGGGGGGGCGTTTTTACGAGCAGTACTTC. It yields the protein CATRQRAGGRFYEQYF. The gene calls are TRBV15 and TRBJ2-7; 10 nucleotides align to TRBD2. Germline V gene lookup returns CDR1 LNHNV and CDR2 YYDKDF (reference sequence). With V trimmed by 8 bases and J by 4 bases, 14 bases remained unmatched. This CDR3 comprises 16 residues. The full variable domain, in which reference TRBV15 and TRBJ2-7 provide the parts outside the CDR3, is DAMVIQNPRYQVTQFGKPVTLSCSQTLNHNVMYWYQQKSSQAPKLLFHYYDKDFNNEADTPDNFQSRRPNTSFCFLDIRSPGLGDTAMYLCATRQRAGGRFYEQYFGPGTRLTVT.

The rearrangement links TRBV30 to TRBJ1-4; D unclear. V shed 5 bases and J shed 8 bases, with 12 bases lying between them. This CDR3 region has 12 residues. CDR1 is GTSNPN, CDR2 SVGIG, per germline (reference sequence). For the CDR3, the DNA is TGTGCCTGGTCTGCGGGTGGAGAAAAACTGTTTTTT. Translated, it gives CAWSAGGEKLFF.

In DNA form, the CDR3 reads TGCAGCGTTGCAGGTTGGAGGACTGAAGCTTTCTTT. Residues: CSVAGWRTEAFF. The chain links TRBV29-1 to TRBJ1-1; D gene ambiguous. The germline CDR1 and CDR2 sequences are SQVTM and ANQGSEA. Trimming stripped 4 bases from V and 5 bases from J, with 11 bases between. This CDR3 region has 12 residues.

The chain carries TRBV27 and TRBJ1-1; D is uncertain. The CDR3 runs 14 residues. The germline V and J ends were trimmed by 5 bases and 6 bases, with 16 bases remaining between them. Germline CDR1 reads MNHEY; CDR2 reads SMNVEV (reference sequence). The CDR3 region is CASSTQPGIPEAFF. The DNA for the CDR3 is TGTGCCAGCAGTACTCAACCAGGTATACCTGAAGCTTTCTTT.

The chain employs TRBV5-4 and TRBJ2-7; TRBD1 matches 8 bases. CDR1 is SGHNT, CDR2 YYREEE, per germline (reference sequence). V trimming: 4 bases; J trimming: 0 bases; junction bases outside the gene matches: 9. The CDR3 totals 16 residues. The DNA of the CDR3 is TGTGCCAGCAGCCCGGGCCGGGACAGGAACTCCTACGAGCAGTACTTC. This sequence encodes CASSPGRDRNSYEQYF. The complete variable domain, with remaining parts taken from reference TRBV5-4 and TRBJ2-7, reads ETGVTQSPTHLIKTRGQQVTLRCSSQSGHNTVSWYQQALGQGPQFIFQYYREEENGRGNFPPRFSGLQFPNYSSELNVNALELDDSALYLCASSPGRDRNSYEQYFGPGTRLTVT.

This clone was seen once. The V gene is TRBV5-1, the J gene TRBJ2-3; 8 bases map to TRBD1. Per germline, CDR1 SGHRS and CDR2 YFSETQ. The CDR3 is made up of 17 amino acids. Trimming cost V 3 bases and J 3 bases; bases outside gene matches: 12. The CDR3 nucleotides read TGCGCCAGCAGCTCCATTCAGACAGGGGTTTTGACAGATACGCAGTATTTT. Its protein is CASSSIQTGVLTDTQYF.

The CDR3 DNA reads as TGTGCCAGCAGTTCGCCTAGCGGGGGTGCAGATACGCAGTATTTT. Its protein product is CASSSPSGGADTQYF. The chain links TRBV27 to TRBJ2-3, with 10 bases that match TRBD2. With V trimmed by 4 bases and J by 4 bases, 5 bases remained unmatched. Looked up from germline, CDR1 is MNHEY and CDR2 is SMNVEV (reference sequence). This CDR3 spans 15 amino acids.

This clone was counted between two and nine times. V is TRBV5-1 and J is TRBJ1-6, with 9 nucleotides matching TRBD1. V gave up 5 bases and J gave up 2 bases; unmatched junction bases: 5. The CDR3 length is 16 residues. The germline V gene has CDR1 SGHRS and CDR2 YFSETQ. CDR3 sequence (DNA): TGCGCCAGCAGACTCGGGACAGGGACCTATAATTCACCCCTCCACTTT. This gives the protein CASRLGTGTYNSPLHF.

CDR3 sequence: CASSRQRGSYNEQFF. The CDR3 DNA reads as TGTGCCAGCAGCCGACAGCGGGGGAGTTACAATGAGCAGTTCTTC. The chain recombines TRBV5-6 with TRBJ2-1; TRBD2 matches at 8 bases. Germline CDR1 and CDR2: SGHDT and YYEEEE. CDR3 length: 15 amino acids. After removal of 4 bases from V and 4 bases from J, the junction contained 7 bases not matched to a gene.

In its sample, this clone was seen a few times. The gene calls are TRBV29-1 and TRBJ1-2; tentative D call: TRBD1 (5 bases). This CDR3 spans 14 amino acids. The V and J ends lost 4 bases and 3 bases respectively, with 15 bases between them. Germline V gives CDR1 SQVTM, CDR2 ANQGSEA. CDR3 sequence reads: CSVVRSGGDYGYTF. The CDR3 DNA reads TGCAGCGTTGTTAGGTCCGGGGGAGACTATGGCTACACCTTC.

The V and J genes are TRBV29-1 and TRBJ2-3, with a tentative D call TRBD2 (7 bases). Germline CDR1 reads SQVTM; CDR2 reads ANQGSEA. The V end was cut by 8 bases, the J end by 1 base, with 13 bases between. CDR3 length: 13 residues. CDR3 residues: CSMRGPGTDTQYF. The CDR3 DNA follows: TGCAGCATGCGGGGGCCGGGCACAGATACGCAGTATTTT.

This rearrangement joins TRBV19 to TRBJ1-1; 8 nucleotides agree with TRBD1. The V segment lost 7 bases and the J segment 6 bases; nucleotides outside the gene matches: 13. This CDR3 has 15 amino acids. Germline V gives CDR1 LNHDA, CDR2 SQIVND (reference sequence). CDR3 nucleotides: TGTGCCAGTAACGACGACAGGGGTCCTTCCGCTGAAGCTTTCTTT. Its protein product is CASNDDRGPSAEAFF.

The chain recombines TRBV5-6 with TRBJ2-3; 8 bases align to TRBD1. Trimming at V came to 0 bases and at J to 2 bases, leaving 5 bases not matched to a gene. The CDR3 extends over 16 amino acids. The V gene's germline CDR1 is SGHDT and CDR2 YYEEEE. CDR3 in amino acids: CASSLGGTGPTDTQYF. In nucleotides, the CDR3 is TGTGCCAGCAGCTTGGGGGGGACAGGACCCACAGATACGCAGTATTTT. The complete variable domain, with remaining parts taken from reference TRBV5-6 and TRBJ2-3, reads DAGVTQSPTHLIKTRGQQVTLRCSPKSGHDTVSWYQQALGQGPQFIFQYYEEEERQRGNFPDRFSGHQFPNYSSELNVNALLLGDSALYLCASSLGGTGPTDTQYFGPGTRLTVL.

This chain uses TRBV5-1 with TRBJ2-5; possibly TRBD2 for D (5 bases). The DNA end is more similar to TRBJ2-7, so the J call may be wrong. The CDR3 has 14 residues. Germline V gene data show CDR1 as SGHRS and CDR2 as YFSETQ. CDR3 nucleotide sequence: TGCGCCAGCAGCTCTGCAGCGGACTCCTACGAGCAGTACTTC. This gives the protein CASSSAADSYEQYF.

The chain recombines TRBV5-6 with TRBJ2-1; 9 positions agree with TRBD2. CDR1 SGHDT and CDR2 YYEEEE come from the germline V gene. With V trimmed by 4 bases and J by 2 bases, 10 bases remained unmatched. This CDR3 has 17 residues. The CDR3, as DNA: TGTGCCAGCAGCCCCGGGGGGGCGGGGGGGGCCTACAATGAGCAGTTCTTC. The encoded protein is CASSPGGAGGAYNEQFF.

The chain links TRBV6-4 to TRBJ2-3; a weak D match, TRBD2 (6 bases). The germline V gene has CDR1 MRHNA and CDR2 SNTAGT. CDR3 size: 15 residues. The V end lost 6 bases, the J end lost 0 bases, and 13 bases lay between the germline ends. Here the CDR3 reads CASSAVSGSTDTQYF. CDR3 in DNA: TGTGCCAGCAGCGCGGTTAGCGGAAGCACAGATACGCAGTATTTT.

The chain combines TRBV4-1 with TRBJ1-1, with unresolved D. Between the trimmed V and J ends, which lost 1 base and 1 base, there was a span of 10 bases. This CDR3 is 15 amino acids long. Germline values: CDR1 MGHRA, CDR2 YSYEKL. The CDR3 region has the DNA TGCGCCAGCAGCCAAGGGTACACCTCGAACACTGAAGCTTTCTTT. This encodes CASSQGYTSNTEAFF.

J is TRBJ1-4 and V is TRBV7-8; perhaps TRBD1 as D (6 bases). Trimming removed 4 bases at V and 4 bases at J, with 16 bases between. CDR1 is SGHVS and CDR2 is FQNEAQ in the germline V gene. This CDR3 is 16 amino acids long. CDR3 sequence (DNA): TGTGCCAGCAGCTCCCACAGACAGGCCCTTAATGAAAAACTGTTTTTT. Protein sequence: CASSSHRQALNEKLFF.